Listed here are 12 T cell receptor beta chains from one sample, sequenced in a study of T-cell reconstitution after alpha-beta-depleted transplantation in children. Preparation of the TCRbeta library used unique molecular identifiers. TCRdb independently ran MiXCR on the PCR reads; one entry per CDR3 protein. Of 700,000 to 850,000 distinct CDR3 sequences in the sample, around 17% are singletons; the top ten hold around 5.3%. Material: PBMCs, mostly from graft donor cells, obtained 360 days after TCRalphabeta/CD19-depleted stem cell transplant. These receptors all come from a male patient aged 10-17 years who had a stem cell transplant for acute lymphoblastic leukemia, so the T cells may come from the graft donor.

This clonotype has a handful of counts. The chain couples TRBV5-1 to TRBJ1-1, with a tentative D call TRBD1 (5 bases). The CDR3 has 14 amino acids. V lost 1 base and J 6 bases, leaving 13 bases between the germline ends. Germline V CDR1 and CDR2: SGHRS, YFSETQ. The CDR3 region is CASSLFEGRSEAFF. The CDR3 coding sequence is TGCGCCAGCAGCTTGTTCGAGGGGCGGTCTGAAGCTTTCTTT.

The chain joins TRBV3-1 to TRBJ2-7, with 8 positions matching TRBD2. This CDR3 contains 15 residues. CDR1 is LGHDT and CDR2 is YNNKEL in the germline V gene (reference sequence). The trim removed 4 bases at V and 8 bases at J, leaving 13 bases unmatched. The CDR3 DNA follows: TGTGCCAGCAGCCCTGGACTAGCAGGAAGTCGGAAGCAGTACTTC. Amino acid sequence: CASSPGLAGSRKQYF.

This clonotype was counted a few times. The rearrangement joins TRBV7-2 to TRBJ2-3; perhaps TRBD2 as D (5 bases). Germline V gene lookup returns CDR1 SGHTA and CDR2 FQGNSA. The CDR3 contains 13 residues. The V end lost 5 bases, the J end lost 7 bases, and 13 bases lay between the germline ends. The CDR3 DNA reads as TGTGCCAGCAGCCCCGGACTGGCACATACGCAGTATTTT. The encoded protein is CASSPGLAHTQYF.

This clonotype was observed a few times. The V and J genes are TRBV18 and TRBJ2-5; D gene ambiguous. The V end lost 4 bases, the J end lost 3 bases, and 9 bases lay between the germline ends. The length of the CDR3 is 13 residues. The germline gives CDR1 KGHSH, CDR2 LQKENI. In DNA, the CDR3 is TGTGCCAGCTCACTTTATAAGAAAGAGACCCAGTACTTC. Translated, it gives CASSLYKKETQYF.

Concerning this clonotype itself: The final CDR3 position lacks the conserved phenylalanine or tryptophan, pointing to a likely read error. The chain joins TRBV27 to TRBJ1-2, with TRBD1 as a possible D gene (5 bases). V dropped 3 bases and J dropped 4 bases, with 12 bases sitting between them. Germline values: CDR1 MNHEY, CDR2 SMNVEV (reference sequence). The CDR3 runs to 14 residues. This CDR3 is CASSLSTDIYGYTS. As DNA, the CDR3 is TGTGCCAGCAGTTTGTCGACAGATATCTATGGCTACACCTCC.

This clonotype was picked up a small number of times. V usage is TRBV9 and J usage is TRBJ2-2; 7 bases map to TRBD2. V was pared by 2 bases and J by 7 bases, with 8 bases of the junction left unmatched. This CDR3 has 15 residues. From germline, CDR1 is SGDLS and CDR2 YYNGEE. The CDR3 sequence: CASSVTSVRVGELFF. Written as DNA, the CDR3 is TGTGCCAGCAGCGTTACTAGCGTTCGGGTCGGGGAGCTGTTTTTT. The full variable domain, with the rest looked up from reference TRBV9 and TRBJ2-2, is DSGVTQTPKHLITATGQRVTLRCSPRSGDLSVYWYQQSLDQGLQFLIQYYNGEERAKGNILERFSAQQFPDLHSELNLSSLELGDSALYFCASSVTSVRVGELFFGEGSRLTVL.

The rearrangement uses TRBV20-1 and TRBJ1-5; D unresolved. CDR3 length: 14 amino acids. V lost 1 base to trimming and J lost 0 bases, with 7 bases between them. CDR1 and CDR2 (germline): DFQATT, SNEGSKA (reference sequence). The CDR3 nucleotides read TGCAGTGCTAGAGGGGATTATAGCAATCAGCCCCAGCATTTT. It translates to CSARGDYSNQPQHF.

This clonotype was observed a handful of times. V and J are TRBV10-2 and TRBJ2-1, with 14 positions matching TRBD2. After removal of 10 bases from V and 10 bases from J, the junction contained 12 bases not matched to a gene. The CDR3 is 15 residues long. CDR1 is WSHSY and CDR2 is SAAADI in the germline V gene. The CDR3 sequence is CATSTGTSGSYEQFF. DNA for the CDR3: TGCGCCACATCTACCGGGACTAGCGGGAGTTACGAGCAGTTCTTC.

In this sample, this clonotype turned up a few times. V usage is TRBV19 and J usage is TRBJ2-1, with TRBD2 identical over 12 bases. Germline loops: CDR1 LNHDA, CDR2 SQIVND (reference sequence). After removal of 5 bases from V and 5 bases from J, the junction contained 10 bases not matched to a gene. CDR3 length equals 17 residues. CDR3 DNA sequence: TGTGCCAGTAGTCTCTCCCGGACTAGCGGGACCCACAATGAGCAGTTCTTC. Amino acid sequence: CASSLSRTSGTHNEQFF. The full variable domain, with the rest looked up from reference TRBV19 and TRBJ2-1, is DGGITQSPKYLFRKEGQNVTLSCEQNLNHDAMYWYRQDPGQGLRLIYYSQIVNDFQKGDIAEGYSVSREKKESFPLTVTSAQKNPTAFYLCASSLSRTSGTHNEQFFGPGTRLTVL.

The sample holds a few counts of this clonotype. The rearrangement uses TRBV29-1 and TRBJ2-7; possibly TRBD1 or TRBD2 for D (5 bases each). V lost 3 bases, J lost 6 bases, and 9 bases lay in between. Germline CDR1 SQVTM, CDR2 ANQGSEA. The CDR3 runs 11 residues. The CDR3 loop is CSVEVGTEQYF. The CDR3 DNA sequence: TGCAGCGTTGAGGTGGGGACCGAGCAGTACTTC.

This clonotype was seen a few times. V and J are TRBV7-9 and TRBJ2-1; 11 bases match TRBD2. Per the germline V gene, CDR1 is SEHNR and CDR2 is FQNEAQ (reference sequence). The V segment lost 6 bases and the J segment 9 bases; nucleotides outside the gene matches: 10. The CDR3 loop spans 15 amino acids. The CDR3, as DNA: TGTGCCAGCAGAAGATTAGCGGGAGGGCGGGGTGAGCAGTTCTTC. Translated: CASRRLAGGRGEQFF. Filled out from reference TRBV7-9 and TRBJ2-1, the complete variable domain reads DTGVSQNPRHKITKRGQNVTFRCDPISEHNRLYWYRQTLGQGPEFLTYFQNEAQLEKSRLLSDRFSAERPKGSFSTLEIQRTEQGDSAMYLCASRRLAGGRGEQFFGPGTRLTVL.

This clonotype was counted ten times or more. CDR3 in amino acids: CASSFRGLNTGELFF. The CDR3 DNA reads as TGTGCCAGCAGTTTTCGGGGACTGAACACCGGGGAGCTGTTTTTT. J is TRBJ2-2 and V is TRBV27; D may be TRBD2 (6 bases). The CDR3 sequence is 15 residues long. The germline V gene has CDR1 MNHEY and CDR2 SMNVEV (reference sequence). The V gene lost 3 bases and the J gene lost 1 base, with 9 bases spanning the gap.